Presented here are 14 T cell receptor beta chains from one specimen sequenced in a study of graft-versus-host responses after intestinal transplantation. This table comes from immunoSEQ multiplex PCR, and its TCRdb copy is limited to in-frame clones, with some not included. In the table there are around 16,000 clones, 65% to 90% of which are singletons. Lamina propria and intraepithelial lymphocytes were released by processing graft tissue. Sequences were derived from ileum tissue, sampled 584 days after intestinal transplantation. The receptors derive from a human patient who received an intestinal transplant, so some T cells may come from the graft donor.

The CDR3 is CASSPGLALQETQYF. DNA for the CDR3: TGTGCCAGCAGCCCGGGACTAGCGTTGCAAGAGACCCAGTACTTC. The chain joins TRBV7-9 to TRBJ2-5; 10 bases line up with TRBD2. The CDR3 runs to 15 residues. The germline gives CDR1 SEHNR, CDR2 FQNEAQ (reference sequence). V was clipped by 5 bases and J by 2 bases; unmatched bases: 5. Together with reference TRBV7-9 and TRBJ2-5, the CDR3 gives the full variable domain: DTGVSQNPRHKITKRGQNVTFRCDPISEHNRLYWYRQTLGQGPEFLTYFQNEAQLEKSRLLSDRFSAERPKGSFSTLEIQRTEQGDSAMYLCASSPGLALQETQYFGPGTRLLVL.

The V gene is TRBV4-1, the J gene TRBJ1-1; no reliable D call. Germline CDR1 and CDR2: MGHRA and YSYEKL. V was pared by 1 base and J by 3 bases, with 12 bases between. The CDR3 extends over 15 amino acids. The CDR3 region is CASSQGGQVDTEAFF. CDR3 in DNA: TGCGCCAGCAGCCAAGGAGGGCAGGTCGACACTGAAGCTTTCTTT.

This chain uses TRBV11-2 with TRBJ2-7; D perhaps matches TRBD2 (5 bases). With 3 bases removed from V and 2 bases from J, the gap between germline ends came to 8 bases. Per the germline V gene, CDR1 is SGHAT and CDR2 is FQNNGV. This CDR3 region has 13 residues. CDR3 protein: CASSFGEAYEQYF. CDR3 DNA: TGTGCCAGCAGCTTCGGGGAAGCCTACGAGCAGTACTTC. The full variable domain, rest sourced from reference TRBV11-2 and TRBJ2-7, is EAGVAQSPRYKIIEKRQSVAFWCNPISGHATLYWYQQILGQGPKLLIQFQNNGVVDDSQLPKDRFSAERLKGVDSTLKIQPAKLEDSAVYLCASSFGEAYEQYFGPGTRLTVT.

This sequence joins TRBV10-3 and TRBJ2-3; 7 bases fit TRBD1. After removal of 5 bases from V and 9 bases from J, the junction contained 14 bases not matched to a gene. Germline CDR1 and CDR2: ENHRY and SYGVKD. The CDR3 totals 15 residues. CDR3 nucleotides: TGTGCCATCAGTTCCGGGACAGTGGCACTTACGACGCAGTATTTT. Amino acids: CAISSGTVALTTQYF.

This clone has just one count. The chain combines TRBV6-5 with TRBJ2-6; a possible D gene is TRBD1 (5 bases). The CDR3 is 15 amino acids. Germline V gene sequence: CDR1 MNHEY, CDR2 SVGAGI. V lost 5 bases, J lost 0 bases, and 8 bases lay in between. For the CDR3, the DNA is TGTGCCAGCAGTACAGGAAACTCTGGGGCCAACGTCCTGACTTTC. It encodes CASSTGNSGANVLTF.

The V call is TRBV7-3, the J call TRBJ2-5; the D gene is possibly TRBD2 (6 bases). Germline V gene sequence: CDR1 SGHTA, CDR2 FQGTGA. The V end lost 4 bases, the J end lost 2 bases, and 14 bases lay between the germline ends. The CDR3 is 15 residues long. Written as DNA, the CDR3 is TGTGCCAGCAGCTCCACCGGGACTCCACAAGAGACCCAGTACTTC. Translated, it gives CASSSTGTPQETQYF.

The CDR3 DNA reads as TGTGCCAGCAGCTTAAGGACAGGTTCCAGGGAGACAGATACGCAGTATTTT. Protein product: CASSLRTGSRETDTQYF. The V gene is TRBV11-3, the J gene TRBJ2-3; 7 nucleotides agree with TRBD1. CDR3 length: 17 amino acids. Germline V CDR1 and CDR2: SGHNT, YENEEA. V trimming: 2 bases; J trimming: 3 bases; junction bases outside the gene matches: 11.

In the case of this clone: A junction boundary mismatches the germline segment, possibly from a read error. The chain uses TRBV19 and TRBJ1-4, with TRBD1 as a possible D gene (5 bases). CDR1 and CDR2 (germline): LNHDA, SQIVND (reference sequence). This CDR3 has 15 residues. CDR3 DNA sequence: TGTGCCAGTGGTATCTCAGGGTCATATTTAGAAAAACTGTTTTTT. Its translation: CASGISGSYLEKLFF. The full variable domain, with the rest looked up from reference TRBV19 and TRBJ1-4, is DGGITQSPKYLFRKEGQNVTLSCEQNLNHDAMYWYRQDPGQGLRLIYYSQIVNDFQKGDIAEGYSVSREKKESFPLTVTSAQKNPTAFYLCASGISGSYLEKLFFGSGTQLSVL.

The J gene is TRBJ2-3, the V gene TRBV7-9; D gene unclear. The CDR3 length is 12 residues. The V gene lost 5 bases and the J gene lost 2 bases, with 5 bases spanning the gap. Germline V gene sequence: CDR1 SEHNR, CDR2 FQNEAQ (reference sequence). The CDR3: CASSHITDTQYF. Here the CDR3 DNA reads TGTGCCAGCAGCCACATCACAGATACGCAGTATTTT.

V gene TRBV7-9 combines with J gene TRBJ2-6, with D tentatively TRBD2 (7 bases). V was shortened by 1 base and J by 3 bases, with 13 bases between the two germline ends. Germline lookup yields CDR1 SEHNR and CDR2 FQNEAQ (reference sequence). CDR3 length: 17 residues. The DNA for the CDR3 is TGTGCCAGCAGCTTAGTGACTAGCAGGGGTGGGGCCAACGTCCTGACTTTC. It codes for CASSLVTSRGGANVLTF.

A word on this clone: An end of the junction differs from the germline gene, which may be a read error. V is TRBV7-2 and J is TRBJ1-3; tentatively, D is TRBD1 (6 bases). The CDR3 is made up of 15 amino acids. From germline, CDR1 is SGHTA and CDR2 FQGNSA. CDR3 region: CASNLEPGAANTIYF. In DNA form, the CDR3 reads TGTGCCAGCAACTTAGAGCCGGGGGCTGCAAACACCATATATTTT. The full variable domain, with the rest looked up from reference TRBV7-2 and TRBJ1-3, is GAGVSQSPSNKVTEKGKDVELRCDPISGHTALYWYRQSLGQGLEFLIYFQGNSAPDKSGLPSDRFSAERTGGSVSTLTIQRTQQEDSAVYLCASNLEPGAANTIYFGEGSWLTVV.

V gene TRBV5-4 combines with J gene TRBJ2-1; D gene uncertain. CDR1 is SGHNT, CDR2 YYREEE, per germline (reference sequence). CDR3 length: 16 residues. Trimming removed 0 bases at V and 2 bases at J, with 12 bases between. The CDR3: CASSLELAMPYNEQFF. The CDR3 region has the DNA TGTGCCAGCAGCTTGGAGTTAGCCATGCCCTACAATGAGCAGTTCTTC.

The chain carries TRBV30 and TRBJ1-6; 7 bases fit TRBD1. Losses at the gene ends were 3 bases for V and 7 bases for J; bases not matched to a gene: 3. Per the germline V gene, CDR1 is GTSNPN and CDR2 is SVGIG (reference sequence). The CDR3 contains 13 residues. The CDR3 region is CAWRGRGNSPLHF. Written as DNA, the CDR3 is TGTGCCTGGAGGGGCAGGGGGAATTCACCCCTCCACTTT. Together with reference TRBV30 and TRBJ1-6, the CDR3 gives the full variable domain: SQTIHQWPATLVQPVGSPLSLECTVEGTSNPNLYWYRQAAGRGLQLLFYSVGIGQISSEVPQNLSASRPQDRQFILSSKKLLLSDSGFYLCAWRGRGNSPLHFGNGTRLTVT.

This clone was picked up a small number of times. The CDR3 loop is CASSVRVGMETQYF. The CDR3 DNA is TGTGCCAGCAGCGTCAGGGTCGGGATGGAGACCCAGTACTTC. The rearrangement uses TRBV9 and TRBJ2-5; either TRBD1 or TRBD2 may supply D (5 bases each). In germline, CDR1 is SGDLS, CDR2 YYNGEE. The V end lost 2 bases, the J end lost 5 bases, and 13 bases lay between the germline ends. The CDR3 loop spans 14 amino acids.